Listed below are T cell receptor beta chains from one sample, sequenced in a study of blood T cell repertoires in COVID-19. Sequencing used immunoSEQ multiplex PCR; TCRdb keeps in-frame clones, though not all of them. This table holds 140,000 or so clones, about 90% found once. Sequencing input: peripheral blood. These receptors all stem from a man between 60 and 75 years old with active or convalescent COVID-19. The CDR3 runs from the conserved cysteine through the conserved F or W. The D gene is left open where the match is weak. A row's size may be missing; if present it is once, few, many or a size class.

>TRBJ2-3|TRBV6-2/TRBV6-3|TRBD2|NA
TGTGCCAGCAGCTCACGTAGCGGGGTTTCATATACGCAGTATTTT
CASSSRSGVSYTQYF
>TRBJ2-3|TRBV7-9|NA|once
TGTGCCAGCAGCTTCCCCTTCAGGGTAGGCACAGATACGCAGTATTTT
CASSFPFRVGTDTQYF
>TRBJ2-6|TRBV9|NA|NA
TGTGCCAGCAGCGTACGAGGGTCTGGGGCCAACGTCCTGACTTTC
CASSVRGSGANVLTF
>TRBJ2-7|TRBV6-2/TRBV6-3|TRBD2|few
TGTGCCAGCAGCCCCGGGACTAGTTTTCGGAGGCAGTACTTC
CASSPGTSFRRQYF
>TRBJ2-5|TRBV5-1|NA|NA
TGCGCCAGCATAGGACATTCAGAGACCCAGTACTTC
CASIGHSETQYF
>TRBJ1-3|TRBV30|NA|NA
TGTGCCTGGAGTCTCCTCTCTGGAAACACCATATATTTT
CAWSLLSGNTIYF
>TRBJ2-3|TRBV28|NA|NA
TGTGCCAGCAATGGTGGGGGCACTGGCACAGATACGCAGTATTTT
CASNGGGTGTDTQYF
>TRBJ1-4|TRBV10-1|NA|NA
TGCGCCAGCAGTGACCCGACAGGTCAGAATGAAAAACTGTTTTTT
CASSDPTGQNEKLFF
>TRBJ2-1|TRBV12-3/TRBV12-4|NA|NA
TGTGCCAGCAGTTCCCGCGGCAATGAGCAGTTCTTC
CASSSRGNEQFF
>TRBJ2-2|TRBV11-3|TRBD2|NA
TGTGCCAGCAGCCCGGGGGGAGGAAACACCGGGGAGCTGTTTTTT
CASSPGGGNTGELFF